This T cell receptor beta chain was observed in a study of blood T cell repertoires in COVID-19. Study at large: The samples span acute and convalescent COVID-19 from the United States, Italy and Spain. Nucleic acid was either cDNA or gDNA, and it came from T cells, B-cell-depleted T cells, or PBMCs.

Trimming removed 7 bases from V and 3 bases from J, with 10 bases in between. The CDR3 loop spans 12 amino acids. Only one count was recorded for this clone. Per the original data handling: Amplified reference gene primers provided the basis for estimating nucleated cell counts. Libraries were prepared by immunoSEQ multiplex PCR; TCRdb keeps only in-frame clonotypes and omits some of them. Clonal size and the V and J genes are those of that table, whereas D and trimming came from the DNA. The table shows approximately 66,000 clones, with about 87% occurring only once. This receptor was taken from a human donor with active COVID-19. The donor label of this sample is uncertain. The genes are TRBV12-3 or TRBV12-4 and TRBJ2-7; tentatively, D is TRBD2 (6 bases). The source material was peripheral blood. In DNA, the CDR3 is TGTGCCAGCACCGCGGGATTCTACGAGCAGTACTTC. Residues: CASTAGFYEQYF.